This T cell receptor (beta chain) was recovered during a study of cytotoxic CD8 clonotypes in ibrutinib-treated CLL (dated by TCRdb to 2020 to 2022). Background on the whole study: In this cohort, 15 patients were treatment-naive and about ten were relapsed/refractory, while some 17 had unmutated IGHV. Cryopreserved peripheral blood mononuclear cells were collected before treatment, at response, and at either disease progression or sustained remission. Longitudinal samples were available for about 30% of the 86 trial participants. Response samples were obtained after a median of around eleven months of treatment, with a range of about 6 to 36 months. Partial responses were observed in 24 patients and complete responses in 2; after a median follow-up of around 68 months, remission was maintained in 14 patients and progression was observed in about twelve. Samples averaged roughly 280,000 productive templates and 90,000 to 100,000 productive rearrangements.

For TCR beta library preparation, roughly 2 micrograms of genomic DNA was extracted from cryopreserved PBMCs. Longitudinal blood samples from CLL patients on ibrutinib monotherapy were analyzed using high-throughput TCR beta sequencing. The patients took part in an open-label, single-center phase 2 trial of ibrutinib monotherapy. On a MiSeq, deep resolution sequencing aimed for a depth between 1 in 1 million and 1 in 200,000 T cells, with each clonotype covered approximately 9.2x on average. The immunoSEQ hsTCRB Kit was used to generate the TCR beta libraries. The source study handled its data this way. The data were analyzed with ImmunoSEQ Analyzer and ImmunoSEQ Data Assistant, and V, D and J gene assignments followed IMGT definitions. Clonality, which ranges from 0 to 1, was calculated by subtracting the normalized Shannon entropy of productive rearrangement frequencies from one. Only overrepresented clonotypes making up at least 0.05% of each patient's repertoire were included in the public clonotype analysis. Approximately 14 age-matched healthy donor repertoires from immuneACCESS served as clonality controls. TCRdb carries this immuneACCESS record with in-frame sequences only. Its versions omit some clonotypes, under half of them owing to an unresolved V gene in the studies checked, with the rest unexplained. D and trimming come from the DNA, and the V and J calls and clone size come from that table. The sample table holds hundreds of thousands of clones, of which 80% were seen once. The biggest ten clones account for approximately 7% of the sample.

A note on this clone: Its target antigen remains unknown. One base away there is no much larger clone; base qualities are not given.

The investigation overall reported the following: Public clonotypes were rare and either contracted or stayed stable during treatment, and the rise in clonality at ibrutinib response reflected the expansion of private clonotypes. Sustained-remission and progressing patients did not have matched sampling times, and lymph node repertoires were not examined. Clonality rose at ibrutinib response, remained stable during sustained remission, and dropped back toward baseline at progression. Baseline clonality was found to be higher than that of age-matched healthy donors and was strongly correlated with circulating CD8+ T-cell counts.

The germline V gene encodes CDR1 SGHRS and CDR2 YFSETQ. Between the V and J ends, shortened by 1 base and 2 bases respectively, the junction contains 8 bases. The CDR3 numbers 14 residues from cysteine through phenylalanine. Just the 42-base CDR3 DNA is kept, in frame starting at base 1. The sample in question was PBMCs, obtained before ibrutinib treatment. The receptor comes from a human donor with chronic lymphocytic leukemia. The sequence links TRBV5-1 to TRBJ2-3; the D gene is possibly TRBD2, with 5 bases matching. The DNA is TGCGCCAGCAGCTTGACGCGGGCCACAGATACGCAGTATTTT. This encodes CASSLTRATDTQYF.